This TCR beta chain originates from a study of blood T cell repertoires in COVID-19. Study information: Sources were T cells, B-cell-depleted T cells, or PBMCs; the material itself was cDNA or gDNA.

This CDR3 has 16 residues. CDR1 SGHTA and CDR2 FQGTGA come from the germline V gene. Trimming took 2 bases from V and 2 from J; bases not matched to a gene: 6. Per the original data handling: Amplification of reference gene primers was used by the study to estimate nucleated cell counts. Only in-frame clones appear in the TCRdb table, and some are missing; sequencing was by immunoSEQ multiplex PCR. That table is the source of V, J and clone size, and D and trimming were worked out from the DNA. Of about 260,000 clones detected, around 87% appear once; the ten largest clones hold 2% to 3%. V gene TRBV7-3 combines with J gene TRBJ2-5; 9 bases line up with TRBD2. This TCR derives from a woman aged 45-65 years with acute or convalescent COVID-19. The sample comprised peripheral blood. CDR3 in DNA: TGTGCCAGCAGCTTATGGGTTAGCGGGAGTCAAGAGACCCAGTACTTC. This gives the protein CASSLWVSGSQETQYF.